The source of this T cell receptor (beta chain) is a study of T cells in Graves' hyperthyroidism and ophthalmopathy. V was cut by 2 bases and J by 1 base, with 7 bases left in between. From germline, CDR1 is SGDLS and CDR2 YYNGEE. The CDR3 is 14 residues long. This clonotype has more than one count but fewer than ten. It was RNA transcripts that yielded the amplified TCR beta CDR3 regions. The HTBI primer set served for first-round RT-PCR of the TCR CDR3. A single record per CDR3 protein comes from TCRdb applying MiXCR to the multiplex PCR reads. The table lists some 440,000 distinct CDR3 sequences, about 15% of them singletons, with around 7.3% in the top ten.

The receptor comes from a woman aged 18-29 years with Graves' hyperthyroidism. The chain carries TRBV9 and TRBJ2-4; D unclear. The sample was blood. Here the CDR3 DNA reads TGTGCCAGCAGCGTTCCGGTGGCCAAAAACATTCAGTACTTC. Translating it yields CASSVPVAKNIQYF.